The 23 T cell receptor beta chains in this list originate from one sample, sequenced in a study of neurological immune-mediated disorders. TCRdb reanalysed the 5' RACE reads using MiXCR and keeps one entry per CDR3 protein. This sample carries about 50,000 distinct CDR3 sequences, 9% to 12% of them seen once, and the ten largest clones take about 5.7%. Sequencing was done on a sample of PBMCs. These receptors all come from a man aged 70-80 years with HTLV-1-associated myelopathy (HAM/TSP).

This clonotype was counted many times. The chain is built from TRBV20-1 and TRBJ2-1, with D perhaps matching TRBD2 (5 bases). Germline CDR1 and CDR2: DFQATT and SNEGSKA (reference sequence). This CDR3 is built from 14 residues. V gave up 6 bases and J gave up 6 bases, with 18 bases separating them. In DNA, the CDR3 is TGCAGTGCCCCCAGCGGCCGTAAACCCAATGAGCAGTTCTTC. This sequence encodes CSAPSGRKPNEQFF.

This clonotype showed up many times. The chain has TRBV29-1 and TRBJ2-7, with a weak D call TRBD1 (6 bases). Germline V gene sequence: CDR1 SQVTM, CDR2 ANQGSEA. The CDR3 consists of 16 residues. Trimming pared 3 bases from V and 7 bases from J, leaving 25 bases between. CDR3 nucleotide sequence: TGCAGCGTTGATACCGACCTATCTGGGCAGGGGTTAGAGCAGTACTTC. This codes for CSVDTDLSGQGLEQYF.

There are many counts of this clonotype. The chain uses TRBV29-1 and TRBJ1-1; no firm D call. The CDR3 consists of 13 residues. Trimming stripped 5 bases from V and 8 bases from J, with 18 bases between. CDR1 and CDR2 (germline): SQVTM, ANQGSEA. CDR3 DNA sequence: TGCAGCGTTCTCCCCCAAACGGCAGGCGAAGCTTTCTTT. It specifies CSVLPQTAGEAFF. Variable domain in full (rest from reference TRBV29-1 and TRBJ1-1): SAVISQKPSRDICQRGTSLTIQCQVDSQVTMMFWYRQQPGQSLTLIATANQGSEATYESGFVIDKFPISRPNLTFSTLTVSNMSPEDSSIYLCSVLPQTAGEAFFGQGTRLTVV.

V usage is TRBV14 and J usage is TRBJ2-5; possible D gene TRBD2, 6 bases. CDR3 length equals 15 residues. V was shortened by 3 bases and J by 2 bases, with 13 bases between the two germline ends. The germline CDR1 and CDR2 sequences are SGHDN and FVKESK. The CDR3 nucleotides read TGTGCCAGCAGCCACCGACTAGTAAGGCAAGAGACCCAGTACTTC. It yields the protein CASSHRLVRQETQYF.

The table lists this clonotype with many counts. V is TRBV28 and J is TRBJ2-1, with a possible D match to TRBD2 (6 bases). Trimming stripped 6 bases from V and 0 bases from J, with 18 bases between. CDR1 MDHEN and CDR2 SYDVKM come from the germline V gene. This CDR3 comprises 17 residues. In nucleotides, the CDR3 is TGTGCCAGCAGGGGAACCTTAGCGGTCCTCTCCTACAATGAGCAGTTCTTC. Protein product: CASRGTLAVLSYNEQFF.

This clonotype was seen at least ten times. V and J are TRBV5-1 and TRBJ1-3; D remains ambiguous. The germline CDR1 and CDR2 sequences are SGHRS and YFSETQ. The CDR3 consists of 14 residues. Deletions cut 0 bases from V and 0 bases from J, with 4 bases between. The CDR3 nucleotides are TGCGCCAGCAGCTTGGACGGCTCTGGAAACACCATATATTTT. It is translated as CASSLDGSGNTIYF.

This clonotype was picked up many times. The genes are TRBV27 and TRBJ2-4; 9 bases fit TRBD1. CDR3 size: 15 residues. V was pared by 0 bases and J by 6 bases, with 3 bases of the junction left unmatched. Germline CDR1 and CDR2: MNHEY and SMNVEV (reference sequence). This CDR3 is CASSLSGTGINIQYF. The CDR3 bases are TGTGCCAGCAGTTTATCGGGGACAGGGATAAACATTCAGTACTTC.

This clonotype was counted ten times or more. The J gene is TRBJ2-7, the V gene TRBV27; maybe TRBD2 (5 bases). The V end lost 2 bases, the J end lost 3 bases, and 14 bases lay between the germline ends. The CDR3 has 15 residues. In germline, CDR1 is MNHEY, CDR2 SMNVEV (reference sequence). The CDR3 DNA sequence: TGTGCCAGCAGTTTACGGGATGGGTTCCTCTACGAGCAGTACTTC. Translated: CASSLRDGFLYEQYF.

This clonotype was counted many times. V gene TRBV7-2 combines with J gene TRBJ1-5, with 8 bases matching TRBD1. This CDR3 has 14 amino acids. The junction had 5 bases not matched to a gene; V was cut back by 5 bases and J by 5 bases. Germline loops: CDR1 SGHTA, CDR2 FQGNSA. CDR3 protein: CASSRQGRDQPQHF. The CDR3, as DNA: TGTGCCAGCAGCCGACAGGGGAGGGATCAGCCCCAGCATTTT.

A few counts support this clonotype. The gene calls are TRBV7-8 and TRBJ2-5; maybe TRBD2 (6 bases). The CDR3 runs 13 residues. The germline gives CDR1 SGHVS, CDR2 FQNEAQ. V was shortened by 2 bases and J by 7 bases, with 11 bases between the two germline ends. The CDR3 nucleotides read TGTGCCAGCAGCTTAACAAGGGAGGCGACCCAGTACTTC. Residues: CASSLTREATQYF.

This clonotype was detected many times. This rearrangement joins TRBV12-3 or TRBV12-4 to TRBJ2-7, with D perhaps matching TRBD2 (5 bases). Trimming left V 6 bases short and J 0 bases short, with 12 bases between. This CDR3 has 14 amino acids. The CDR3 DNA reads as TGTGCCAGCAGGTATAGCGTTGACTCCTACGAGCAGTACTTC. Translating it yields CASRYSVDSYEQYF.

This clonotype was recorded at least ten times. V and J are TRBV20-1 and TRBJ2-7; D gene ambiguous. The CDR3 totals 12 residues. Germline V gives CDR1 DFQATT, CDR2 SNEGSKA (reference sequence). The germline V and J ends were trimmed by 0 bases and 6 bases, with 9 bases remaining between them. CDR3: CSARDRQPEQYF. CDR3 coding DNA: TGCAGTGCTAGAGATCGTCAACCCGAGCAGTACTTC.

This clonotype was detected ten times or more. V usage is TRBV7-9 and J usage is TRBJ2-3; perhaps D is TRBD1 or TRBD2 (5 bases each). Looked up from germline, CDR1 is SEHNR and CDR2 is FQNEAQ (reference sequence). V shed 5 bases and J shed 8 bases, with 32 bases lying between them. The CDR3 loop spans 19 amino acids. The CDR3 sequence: CASSQLGRGPLAKWVTQYF. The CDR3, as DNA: TGTGCCAGCAGCCAATTAGGACGGGGACCGTTGGCTAAATGGGTTACGCAGTATTTT.

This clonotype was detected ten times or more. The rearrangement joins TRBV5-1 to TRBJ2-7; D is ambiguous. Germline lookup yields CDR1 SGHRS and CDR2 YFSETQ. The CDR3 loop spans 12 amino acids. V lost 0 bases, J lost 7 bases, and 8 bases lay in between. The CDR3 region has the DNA TGCGCCAGCAGCTTGGTCCGGCAGGAGCAGTACTTC. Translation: CASSLVRQEQYF.

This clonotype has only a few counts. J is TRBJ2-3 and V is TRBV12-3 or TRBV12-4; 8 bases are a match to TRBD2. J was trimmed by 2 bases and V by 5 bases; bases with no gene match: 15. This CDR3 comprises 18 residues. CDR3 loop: CASSPPSRGGSLTDTQYF. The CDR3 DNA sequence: TGTGCCAGCAGTCCGCCCAGTCGGGGGGGCTCTCTCACAGATACGCAGTATTTT.

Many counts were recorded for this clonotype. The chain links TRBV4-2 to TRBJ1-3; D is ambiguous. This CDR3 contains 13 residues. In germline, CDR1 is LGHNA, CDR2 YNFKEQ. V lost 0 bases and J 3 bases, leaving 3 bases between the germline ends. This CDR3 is CASSQDLGNTIYF. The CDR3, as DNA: TGTGCCAGCAGCCAAGACCTTGGAAACACCATATATTTT.

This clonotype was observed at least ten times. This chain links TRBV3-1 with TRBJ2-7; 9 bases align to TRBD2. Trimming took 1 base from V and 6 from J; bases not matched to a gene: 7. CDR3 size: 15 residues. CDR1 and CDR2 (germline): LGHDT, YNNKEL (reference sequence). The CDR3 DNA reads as TGTGCCAGCAGCCAAGGGGGCGCGGGAGGGCGCGAGCAGTACTTC. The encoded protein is CASSQGGAGGREQYF.

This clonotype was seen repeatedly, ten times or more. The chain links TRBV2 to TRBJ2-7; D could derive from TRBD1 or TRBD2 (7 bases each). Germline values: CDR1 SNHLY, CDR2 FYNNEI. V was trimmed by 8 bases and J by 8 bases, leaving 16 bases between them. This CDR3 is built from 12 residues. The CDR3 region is CASRTGGTKQYF. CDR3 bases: TGTGCCAGCCGGACAGGAGGGACTAAGCAGTACTTC.

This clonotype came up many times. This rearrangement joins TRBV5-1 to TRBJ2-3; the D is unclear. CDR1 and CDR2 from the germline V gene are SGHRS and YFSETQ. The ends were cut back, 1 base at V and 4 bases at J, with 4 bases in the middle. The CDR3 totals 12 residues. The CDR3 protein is CASSLSADTQYF. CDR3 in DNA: TGCGCCAGCAGCTTGTCGGCAGATACGCAGTATTTT.

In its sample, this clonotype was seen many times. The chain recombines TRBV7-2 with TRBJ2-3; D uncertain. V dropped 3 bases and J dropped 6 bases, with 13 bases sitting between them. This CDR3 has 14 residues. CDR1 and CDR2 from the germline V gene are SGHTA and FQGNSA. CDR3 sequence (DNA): TGTGCCAGCAGCTTTAGCCCCACCCCGGATACGCAGTATTTT. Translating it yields CASSFSPTPDTQYF.

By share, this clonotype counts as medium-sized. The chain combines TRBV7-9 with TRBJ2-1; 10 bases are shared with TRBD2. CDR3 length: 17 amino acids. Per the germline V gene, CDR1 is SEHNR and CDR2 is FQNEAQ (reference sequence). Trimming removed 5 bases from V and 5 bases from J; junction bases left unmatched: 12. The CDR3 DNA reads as TGTGCCAGCAGCACTGCATATGGGACTAGCGCTAACAATGAGCAGTTCTTC. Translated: CASSTAYGTSANNEQFF.

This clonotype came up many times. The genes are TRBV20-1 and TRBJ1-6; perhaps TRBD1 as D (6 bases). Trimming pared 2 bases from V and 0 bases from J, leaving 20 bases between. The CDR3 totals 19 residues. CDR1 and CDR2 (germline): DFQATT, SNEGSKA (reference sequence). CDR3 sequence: CSARLGGRQVTSYNSPLHF. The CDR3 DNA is TGCAGTGCTAGATTAGGAGGGAGACAGGTGACCTCCTATAATTCACCCCTCCACTTT.

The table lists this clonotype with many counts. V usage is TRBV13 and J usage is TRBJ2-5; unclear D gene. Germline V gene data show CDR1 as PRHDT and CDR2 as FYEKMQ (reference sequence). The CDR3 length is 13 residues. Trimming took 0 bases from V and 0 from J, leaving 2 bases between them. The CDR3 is CASSLGHQETQYF. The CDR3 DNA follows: TGTGCCAGCAGCTTAGGCCACCAAGAGACCCAGTACTTC.